The T cell receptor beta chain described here comes from a study of cytomegalovirus exposure and HLA in healthy donors. Broader study findings: The records held CMV serostatus as the only immune exposure information.

Concerning this clone: The antigen is unknown.

It was with 60 Vbeta and 13 Jbeta primers that the PCR ran. The repertoire was sequenced with immunoSEQ multiplex PCR; TCRdb's copy has only in-frame clones and lacks some. This table has around 140,000 clones, about 80% appearing once. With 3 bases clipped from V and 7 bases from J, the junction kept 18 bases outside the gene matches. Germline CDR1 SGHDN, CDR2 FVKESK. This CDR3 spans 18 amino acids. The receptor comes from a man in his forties or fifties in good health and CMV-seropositive. This sequence joins TRBV14 and TRBJ2-1; 7 positions match TRBD2. Sequencing was done on a sample of PBMCs. The CDR3 region has the DNA TGTGCCAGCAGCCACCTTGGGGGGAGGGCGGGAGCACGGAATGAGCAGTTCTTC. It is translated as CASSHLGGRAGARNEQFF.